These 30 T cell receptor beta chains came from one sample sequenced in a study of vaccination and CD4 T cells after COVID-19. Treatment noted: approximately nine-day PBMC culture with coronavirus spike peptide pools or control peptides (ViraFEST assay). The antigens for these receptors are not known. An Oncomine TCR Beta short-read assay was used to sequence the DNA from cultured CD4+ T cells. TCRdb processed the PCR reads anew with MiXCR; each CDR3 protein has one entry. The sample carries 15,000 to 20,000 distinct CDR3 sequences, roughly 48% recorded once. Sequences were derived from CD4+ T cells from blood, cultured in vitro, sampled before SARS-CoV-2 vaccination. These receptors were obtained from a human donor who had recovered from COVID-19.

The J gene is TRBJ2-5, the V gene TRBV20-1; 13 bases fit TRBD2. Germline V gives CDR1 DFQATT, CDR2 SNEGSKA (reference sequence). Trimming removed 6 bases from V and 2 bases from J; junction bases left unmatched: 9. This CDR3 is built from 16 residues. CDR3 coding DNA: TGCAGTGCAACCGGGACTAGCGGGATATTTCAAGAGACCCAGTACTTC. Translated, it gives CSATGTSGIFQETQYF.

This chain joins TRBV2 and TRBJ1-1; TRBD1 matches 7 bases. V was clipped by 7 bases and J by 0 bases; unmatched bases: 2. Germline V CDR1 and CDR2: SNHLY, FYNNEI. The CDR3 sequence is 13 residues long. Written as DNA, the CDR3 is TGTGCCAGCAAGGGACAGATGAACACTGAAGCTTTCTTT. Its protein product is CASKGQMNTEAFF.

This sequence joins TRBV20-1 and TRBJ2-1; 8 nucleotides align to TRBD2. J gave up 5 bases and V 2 bases, and 8 bases lay outside the gene matches. Germline V CDR1 and CDR2: DFQATT, SNEGSKA (reference sequence). This CDR3 has 15 amino acids. This CDR3 reads CSARKGTSGNNEQFF. CDR3 nucleotide sequence: TGCAGTGCTAGAAAGGGTACTAGCGGAAACAATGAGCAGTTCTTC.

The genes are TRBV20-1 and TRBJ1-1; the D gene is possibly TRBD1 (6 bases). The CDR3 is 14 amino acids. CDR1 is DFQATT, CDR2 SNEGSKA, per germline (reference sequence). CDR3 in DNA: TGCAGGACAGTCCGGGGGGGGCTGAACACTGAAGCTTTCTTT. This gives the protein CRTVRGGLNTEAFF.

The V call is TRBV4-2, the J call TRBJ2-3, with D uncertain. V shed 0 bases and J shed 7 bases, with 8 bases lying between them. This CDR3 comprises 13 residues. Germline V CDR1 and CDR2: LGHNA, YNFKEQ. CDR3 bases: TGTGCCAGCAGCCAAGATCTTGCATATACGCAGTATTTT. As protein: CASSQDLAYTQYF.

The chain joins TRBV10-3 to TRBJ2-1, with TRBD1 matching over 7 bases. CDR3 length: 14 residues. Germline CDR1 ENHRY, CDR2 SYGVKD. The J segment lost 2 bases and the V segment lost 7 bases, leaving 5 bases of the junction unmatched. CDR3 bases: TGTGCCATCAAACGGGACAGAGCCTACAATGAGCAGTTCTTC. Its protein is CAIKRDRAYNEQFF.

The rearrangement joins TRBV20-1 to TRBJ2-3, with a weak D call TRBD2 (6 bases). The germline V gene has CDR1 DFQATT and CDR2 SNEGSKA (reference sequence). This CDR3 has 15 residues. The V and J ends lost 5 bases and 1 base respectively, with 16 bases between them. CDR3 loop: CSAPRLVQGTDTQYF. CDR3 bases: TGCAGTGCTCCGCGACTAGTCCAAGGCACAGATACGCAGTATTTT.

This clonotype was seen only a few times. V is TRBV4-2 and J is TRBJ1-5; perhaps TRBD1 as D (5 bases). The V gene's germline CDR1 is LGHNA and CDR2 YNFKEQ. V lost 4 bases, J lost 3 bases, and 13 bases lay in between. This CDR3 is 15 amino acids long. The CDR3 loop is CASSPSRQSNQPQHF. The CDR3, as DNA: TGTGCCAGCAGCCCCTCCCGACAGTCCAATCAGCCCCAGCATTTT.

The chain uses TRBV4-1 and TRBJ1-2; weak D call: TRBD1 (5 bases). CDR1 is MGHRA, CDR2 YSYEKL, per germline. The CDR3 length is 13 residues. V dropped 2 bases and J dropped 5 bases, with 9 bases sitting between them. CDR3 nucleotide sequence: TGCGCCAGCAGCCAACGGTCAGGGTATGGCTACACCTTC. It yields the protein CASSQRSGYGYTF.

This rearrangement joins TRBV7-2 to TRBJ1-1; maybe TRBD1 (6 bases). The CDR3 covers 16 residues. V was trimmed by 5 bases and J by 1 base, leaving 17 bases between them. The germline V gene has CDR1 SGHTA and CDR2 FQGNSA. CDR3 DNA sequence: TGTGCCAGCAGCACCGAAGGGGGGCCCGGGAACACTGAAGCTTTCTTT. It yields the protein CASSTEGGPGNTEAFF.

This clonotype was detected once. This chain joins TRBV20-1 and TRBJ2-1, with D unclear. V lost 6 bases and J lost 5, with 20 bases in between. The CDR3 covers 15 residues. The germline gives CDR1 DFQATT, CDR2 SNEGSKA (reference sequence). CDR3 sequence (DNA): TGCAGTGCACGGGTGGCGACCTCCTGGAACAATGAGCAGTTCTTC. It codes for CSARVATSWNNEQFF.

CDR3 nucleotides: TGTGCCAGCAGTGATTACCTTTTTGAGACCCAGTACTTC. It encodes CASSDYLFETQYF. The V call is TRBV2, the J call TRBJ2-5, with D unresolved. Germline V gene sequence: CDR1 SNHLY, CDR2 FYNNEI. V was pared by 3 bases and J by 5 bases, with 10 bases between. The CDR3 contains 13 residues.

This clonotype was counted only a few times. The V gene is TRBV28, the J gene TRBJ1-2, with D perhaps matching TRBD1 (6 bases). V shed 5 bases and J shed 4 bases, with 8 bases lying between them. The germline gives CDR1 MDHEN, CDR2 SYDVKM. The CDR3 length is 12 residues. In nucleotides, the CDR3 is TGTGCCAGCAGTGACAGGATCTATGGCTACACCTTC. Translating it yields CASSDRIYGYTF.

The CDR3 DNA reads as TGTGCCAGCAGCTTGGCCGGGACAGGGAAGTTCGACATTCAGTACTTC. It specifies CASSLAGTGKFDIQYF. The gene calls are TRBV5-4 and TRBJ2-4, with 9 bases matching TRBD1. V lost 0 bases and J lost 8; bases outside the gene matches: 9. The CDR3 length is 16 residues. The germline V gene encodes CDR1 SGHNT and CDR2 YYREEE (reference sequence).

DNA of the CDR3: TGCAGTGCCACAGGACGAGGGGTCGGCAATCAGCCCCAGCATTTT. Translated: CSATGRGVGNQPQHF. The chain has TRBV20-1 and TRBJ1-5; possibly TRBD1 for D (5 bases). The CDR3 is made up of 15 amino acids. The ends were cut back, 6 bases at V and 2 bases at J, with 17 bases in the middle. Germline V CDR1 and CDR2: DFQATT, SNEGSKA (reference sequence).

This chain joins TRBV2 and TRBJ1-2; D remains ambiguous. Trimming pared 9 bases from V and 8 bases from J, leaving 10 bases between. CDR3 length: 10 residues. The germline gives CDR1 SNHLY, CDR2 FYNNEI. This CDR3 is CASRRQGYTF. The CDR3 region has the DNA TGTGCCAGTAGACGACAAGGCTACACCTTC.

The rearrangement links TRBV29-1 to TRBJ2-2; D gene ambiguous. The germline V gene has CDR1 SQVTM and CDR2 ANQGSEA. The V end lost 7 bases, the J end lost 1 base, and 13 bases lay between the germline ends. The CDR3 extends over 14 amino acids. CDR3 residues: CSAQGLLNTGELFF. The CDR3 nucleotides read TGCAGCGCCCAAGGCCTACTGAACACCGGGGAGCTGTTTTTT.

This clonotype appeared a single time. The V call is TRBV20-1, the J call TRBJ2-3, with 8 bases fitting TRBD2. This CDR3 is built from 16 residues. The germline V gene has CDR1 DFQATT and CDR2 SNEGSKA (reference sequence). Trimming cost V 5 bases and J 6 bases; bases outside gene matches: 16. CDR3 loop: CSAPLWGAGAQDTQYF. DNA of the CDR3: TGCAGTGCTCCCCTTTGGGGAGCGGGGGCCCAGGATACGCAGTATTTT.

This chain joins TRBV27 and TRBJ2-4, with D maybe TRBD2 (5 bases). There are 14 residues in the CDR3. Germline CDR1 reads MNHEY; CDR2 reads SMNVEV (reference sequence). V was cut by 8 bases and J by 2 bases, with 13 bases left in between. The CDR3 region has the DNA TGTGCCAGCGGGGAACTAGGAACCAAAAACATTCAGTACTTC. This gives the protein CASGELGTKNIQYF.

This clonotype was picked up a small number of times. V usage is TRBV20-1 and J usage is TRBJ1-5, with D unclear. Trimming removed 0 bases at V and 9 bases at J, with 15 bases between. Germline CDR1 is DFQATT and CDR2 is SNEGSKA (reference sequence). This CDR3 has 14 residues. This chain's CDR3 is CSARDRDGVGPQHF. The CDR3 DNA is TGCAGTGCTAGAGATCGAGACGGAGTGGGGCCCCAGCATTTT.

This clonotype was observed a few times. This chain links TRBV20-1 with TRBJ2-3; 8 bases are a match to TRBD2. The J segment lost 2 bases and the V segment lost 4 bases, leaving 8 bases of the junction unmatched. Germline V gene lookup returns CDR1 DFQATT and CDR2 SNEGSKA (reference sequence). This CDR3 is built from 15 residues. DNA of the CDR3: TGCAGTGCTACTTTGGTAGCGGGGAACACAGATACGCAGTATTTT. Its protein is CSATLVAGNTDTQYF.

This chain joins TRBV4-1 and TRBJ1-6, with 9 bases fitting TRBD1. The V segment lost 1 base and the J segment 10 bases; nucleotides outside the gene matches: 5. This CDR3 has 15 amino acids. CDR1 MGHRA and CDR2 YSYEKL come from the germline V gene. CDR3 region: CASSQVSGTGSPLHF. The CDR3, as DNA: TGCGCCAGCAGCCAAGTATCCGGGACAGGGTCACCCCTCCACTTT.

The V gene is TRBV6-2 or TRBV6-3, the J gene TRBJ1-1; D gene uncertain. Per the germline V gene, CDR1 is MNHEY and CDR2 is SVGEGT. The CDR3 contains 16 residues. V lost 11 bases to trimming and J lost 1 base, with 23 bases between them. CDR3 sequence: CAARRRFRGTNTEAFF. The CDR3 DNA is TGTGCCGCAAGACGACGGTTCCGGGGAACGAACACTGAAGCTTTCTTT.

V and J are TRBV11-3 and TRBJ2-2; 8 nucleotides match TRBD2. This CDR3 is built from 15 residues. With 5 bases clipped from V and 4 bases from J, the junction kept 6 bases outside the gene matches. CDR1 is SGHNT, CDR2 YENEEA, per germline. CDR3 nucleotide sequence: TGTGCCAGCAGCGCGGGACTAGAAATCACCGGGGAGCTGTTTTTT. This gives the protein CASSAGLEITGELFF.

The genes are TRBV20-1 and TRBJ2-5; D call uncertain. CDR1 DFQATT and CDR2 SNEGSKA come from the germline V gene (reference sequence). Trimming removed 0 bases at V and 4 bases at J, with 3 bases between. CDR3 length: 11 amino acids. Here the CDR3 reads CSARDLETQYF. Here the CDR3 DNA reads TGCAGTGCTAGAGATTTAGAGACCCAGTACTTC.

The rearrangement uses TRBV11-1 and TRBJ2-5; D may correspond to TRBD1 or TRBD2 (5 bases each). The V gene's germline CDR1 is SGHAT and CDR2 FQDESV (reference sequence). This CDR3 spans 15 amino acids. Between the trimmed V and J ends, which lost 0 bases and 7 bases, there was a span of 15 bases. CDR3 DNA sequence: TGTGCCAGCAGCTTAGCGTTCGGGGCTCGGGGGACCCAGTACTTC. This translates into CASSLAFGARGTQYF.

This clonotype was found a few times. V usage is TRBV7-9 and J usage is TRBJ1-2; 8 bases are a match to TRBD1. Germline values: CDR1 SEHNR, CDR2 FQNEAQ (reference sequence). V shed 4 bases, J shed 7 bases, and the junction held 8 bases outside the gene matches. CDR3 size: 14 residues. The CDR3, as DNA: TGTGCCAGCAGCTCGGCCAGGGGGCGGAGTGGCTACACCTTC. Protein: CASSSARGRSGYTF.

The rearrangement links TRBV10-3 to TRBJ2-5; tentatively, D is TRBD1 or TRBD2 (6 bases each). Trimming took off 0 bases at V and 5 bases at J, with 10 bases between the two ends. The CDR3 is 14 amino acids. Germline values: CDR1 ENHRY, CDR2 SYGVKD. In DNA, the CDR3 is TGTGCCATCAGTGAGTCGGGGGGCCGGGAGACCCAGTACTTC. Its protein is CAISESGGRETQYF.

The V call is TRBV6-1, the J call TRBJ1-2, with a weak D call TRBD1 (5 bases). Germline CDR1 reads MNHNS; CDR2 reads SASEGT. CDR3 size: 14 residues. Trimming left V 2 bases short and J 5 bases short, with 12 bases between. CDR3 protein: CASSEIRDGYGYTF. CDR3 nucleotides: TGTGCCAGCAGTGAAATCCGGGACGGTTATGGCTACACCTTC.

The chain links TRBV3-1 to TRBJ2-5, with D possibly being TRBD2 (6 bases). CDR3 length equals 12 residues. V gave up 4 bases and J gave up 7 bases, with 10 bases separating them. Germline V CDR1 and CDR2: LGHDT, YNNKEL (reference sequence). This CDR3 is CASSRPGGTQYF. Written as DNA, the CDR3 is TGTGCCAGCAGCCGACCCGGGGGGACCCAGTACTTC.